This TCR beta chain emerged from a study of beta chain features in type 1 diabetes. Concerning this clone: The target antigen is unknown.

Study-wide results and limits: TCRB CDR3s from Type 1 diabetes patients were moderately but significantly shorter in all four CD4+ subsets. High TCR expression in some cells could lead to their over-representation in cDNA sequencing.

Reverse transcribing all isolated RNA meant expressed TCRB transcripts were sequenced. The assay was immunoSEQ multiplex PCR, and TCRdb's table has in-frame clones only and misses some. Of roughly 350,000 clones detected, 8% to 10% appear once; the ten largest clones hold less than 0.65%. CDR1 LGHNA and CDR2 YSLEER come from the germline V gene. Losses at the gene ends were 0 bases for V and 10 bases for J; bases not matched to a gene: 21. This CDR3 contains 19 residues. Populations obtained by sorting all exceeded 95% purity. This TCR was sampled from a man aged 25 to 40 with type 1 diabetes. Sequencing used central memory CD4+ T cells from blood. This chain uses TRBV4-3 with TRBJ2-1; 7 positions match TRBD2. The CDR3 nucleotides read TGCGCCAGCAGCCAAGACCGACCCAATAGCGTGGGAGGGCCGGTGGAGCAGTTCTTC. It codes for CASSQDRPNSVGGPVEQFF.